This TCR beta chain is drawn from a study of T cell changes during pregnancy in multiple sclerosis. This CDR3 has 14 residues. The V gene's germline CDR1 is MNHNS and CDR2 SASEGT. The V end lost 7 bases, the J end lost 6 bases, and 15 bases lay between the germline ends. Measured with immunoSEQ multiplex PCR; TCRdb has only the in-frame clones, and not every one. The sample contains fewer than 65,000 clones, 91% of which appear only once. The sample here was peripheral blood, taken after pregnancy. The TCR was taken from a female donor in good health, enrolled as a control in a pregnancy study. This rearrangement joins TRBV6-1 to TRBJ2-2; TRBD2 is a possible D gene (6 bases). In nucleotides, the CDR3 is TGTGCCAGCATGCTGCCAGGAGGGTCCGGGGAGCTGTTTTTT. Its protein product is CASMLPGGSGELFF.